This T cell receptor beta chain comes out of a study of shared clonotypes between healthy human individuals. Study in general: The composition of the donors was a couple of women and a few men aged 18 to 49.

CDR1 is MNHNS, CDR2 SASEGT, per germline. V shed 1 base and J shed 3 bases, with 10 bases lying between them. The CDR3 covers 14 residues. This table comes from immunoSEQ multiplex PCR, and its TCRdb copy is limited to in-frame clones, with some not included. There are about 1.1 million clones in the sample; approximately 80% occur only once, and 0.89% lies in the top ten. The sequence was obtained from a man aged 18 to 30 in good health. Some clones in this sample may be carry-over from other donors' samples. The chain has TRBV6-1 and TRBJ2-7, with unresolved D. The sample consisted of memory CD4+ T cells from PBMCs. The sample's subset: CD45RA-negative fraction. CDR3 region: CASSEGPDLYEQYF. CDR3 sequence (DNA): TGTGCCAGCAGTGAAGGACCTGACCTCTACGAGCAGTACTTC.